This section outlines one T cell receptor (beta chain) sequence together with its context. CDR3 length: 14 residues. In germline, CDR1 is SGHAT, CDR2 FQNNGV. V was pared by 1 base and J by 10 bases, with 11 bases between. This entry belongs to a study of blood T cell repertoires in COVID-19. Assay used: immunoSEQ multiplex PCR; TCRdb lists only in-frame clones, some missing. The sample carries roughly 350,000 clones, approximately 90% recorded once. Input material: peripheral blood. V and J are TRBV11-2 and TRBJ1-6, with TRBD1 as a possible D gene (6 bases). The source of this sequence is a woman aged 45 to 65 with active or convalescent COVID-19. In nucleotides, the CDR3 is TGTGCCAGCAGCTTAGGGGCAGGGGTCTCACCCCTCCACTTT. Protein: CASSLGAGVSPLHF.